Listed here are 16 T cell receptor beta chains from one sample, sequenced in a study of shared clonotypes between healthy human individuals. The assay was immunoSEQ multiplex PCR, and TCRdb's table has in-frame clones only and misses some. This table holds around 1.1 million clones, more than 75% found once. The sample taken for sequencing was memory CD4+ T cells from PBMCs. Regarding subset: CD45RA-negative fraction. All receptors derive from a man younger than 35 in good health. Some clones in this sample may be carry-over from other donors' samples.

V gene TRBV29-1 combines with J gene TRBJ2-1; tentatively, D is TRBD1 or TRBD2 (6 bases each). Germline V gene sequence: CDR1 SQVTM, CDR2 ANQGSEA. The CDR3 length is 14 residues. V dropped 8 bases and J dropped 2 bases, with 16 bases sitting between them. CDR3 in amino acids: CSTLKGGPYNEQFF. Here the CDR3 DNA reads TGCAGCACACTGAAGGGGGGCCCCTACAATGAGCAGTTCTTC.

The rearrangement links TRBV6-5 to TRBJ2-4, with D uncertain. The CDR3 is made up of 15 amino acids. Germline V gene data show CDR1 as MNHEY and CDR2 as SVGAGI. Trimming left V 0 bases short and J 0 bases short, with 6 bases between. This CDR3 is CASSYSNLAKNIQYF. The CDR3 DNA reads as TGTGCCAGCAGTTACTCTAACCTAGCCAAAAACATTCAGTACTTC.

Worth noting for this clone: Within the sample, other DNA sequences also encode this same CDR3. The gene calls are TRBV7-2 and TRBJ1-2; tentatively, D is TRBD1 (6 bases). This CDR3 has 13 residues. V dropped 5 bases and J dropped 4 bases, with 11 bases sitting between them. Per the germline V gene, CDR1 is SGHTA and CDR2 is FQGNSA. CDR3 in amino acids: CASSLGTSYGYTF. The CDR3 nucleotides read TGTGCCAGCAGCCTAGGGACAAGCTATGGCTACACCTTC.

V and J are TRBV9 and TRBJ2-7; TRBD1 agrees at 11 bases. Germline CDR1 and CDR2: SGDLS and YYNGEE. The CDR3 is 13 amino acids. V lost 3 bases, J lost 6 bases, and 2 bases stayed unmatched. The CDR3 region is CASSGGTGGEQYF. In nucleotides, the CDR3 is TGTGCCAGCAGCGGAGGGACAGGGGGCGAGCAGTACTTC.

The chain joins TRBV9 to TRBJ2-7, with a weak D call TRBD2 (6 bases). V was shortened by 3 bases and J by 2 bases, with 18 bases between the two germline ends. Germline CDR1 reads SGDLS; CDR2 reads YYNGEE. The CDR3 runs to 16 residues. The CDR3 here is CASSAGPGTGAYEQYF. The CDR3 coding sequence is TGTGCCAGCAGCGCAGGCCCCGGGACGGGGGCCTACGAGCAGTACTTC.

The sample holds many counts of this clone. This chain links TRBV28 with TRBJ2-7; the D gene could be TRBD1 or TRBD2 (6 bases each). This CDR3 spans 16 amino acids. CDR1 and CDR2 from the germline V gene are MDHEN and SYDVKM. V shed 4 bases and J shed 4 bases, with 20 bases lying between them. CDR3 residues: CASSSAGFGGSYEQYF. The CDR3 DNA reads TGTGCCAGCAGTTCCGCCGGTTTCGGGGGCTCGTACGAGCAGTACTTC. The whole variable domain, remainder taken from reference TRBV28 and TRBJ2-7, is DVKVTQSSRYLVKRTGEKVFLECVQDMDHENMFWYRQDPGLGLRLIYFSYDVKMKEKGDIPEGYSVSREKKERFSLILESASTNQTSMYLCASSSAGFGGSYEQYFGPGTRLTVT.

The CDR3 DNA follows: TGTGCCTGGAGCCCGACGGGGAGAGAGCAGTACTTC. This sequence encodes CAWSPTGREQYF. The genes are TRBV30 and TRBJ2-5; D is possibly TRBD2 (5 bases). CDR1 GTSNPN and CDR2 SVGIG come from the germline V gene (reference sequence). Trimming removed 3 bases from V and 11 bases from J, with 16 bases in between. CDR3 length equals 12 residues.

J is TRBJ2-5 and V is TRBV2; 7 positions agree with TRBD1. CDR3 size: 13 residues. V shed 6 bases and J 4 bases; nucleotides not matched to a gene: 5. Per germline, CDR1 SNHLY and CDR2 FYNNEI. This CDR3 is CASRATGSETQYF. Written as DNA, the CDR3 is TGTGCCAGCAGGGCGACAGGGTCAGAGACCCAGTACTTC. Together with reference TRBV2 and TRBJ2-5, the CDR3 gives the full variable domain: EPEVTQTPSHQVTQMGQEVILRCVPISNHLYFYWYRQILGQKVEFLVSFYNNEISEKSEIFDDQFSVERPDGSNFTLKIRSTKLEDSAMYFCASRATGSETQYFGPGTRLLVL.

The chain is built from TRBV7-2 and TRBJ2-1, with TRBD1 matching over 9 bases. This CDR3 comprises 15 residues. The ends lost 5 bases at V and 3 bases at J; junction bases unmatched: 5. Germline V CDR1 and CDR2: SGHTA, FQGNSA. In nucleotides, the CDR3 is TGTGCCAGCAGCACCCGGGACAGGGTCTACAATGAGCAGTTCTTC. Its translation is CASSTRDRVYNEQFF. The whole variable domain, remainder taken from reference TRBV7-2 and TRBJ2-1, is GAGVSQSPSNKVTEKGKDVELRCDPISGHTALYWYRQSLGQGLEFLIYFQGNSAPDKSGLPSDRFSAERTGGSVSTLTIQRTQQEDSAVYLCASSTRDRVYNEQFFGPGTRLTVL.

The J gene is TRBJ1-2, the V gene TRBV5-1; no clear D. Trimming cost V 0 bases and J 7 bases, with 10 bases left between them. This CDR3 spans 13 amino acids. Germline values: CDR1 SGHRS, CDR2 YFSETQ. This CDR3 reads CASSLEEGSGYTF. CDR3 DNA: TGCGCCAGCAGCTTGGAAGAGGGTTCTGGCTACACCTTC.

The chain uses TRBV5-4 and TRBJ1-1; maybe TRBD1 (6 bases). Trimming left V 0 bases short and J 4 bases short, with 13 bases between. Germline CDR1 SGHNT, CDR2 YYREEE (reference sequence). This CDR3 has 15 amino acids. The CDR3 sequence: CASSLDLGAGTEAFF. For the CDR3, the DNA is TGTGCCAGCAGCTTGGATTTGGGGGCGGGCACTGAAGCTTTCTTT.

This chain links TRBV5-8 with TRBJ2-1; D remains ambiguous. There are 12 residues in the CDR3. The germline gives CDR1 SGHTS, CDR2 YDEGEE. V was shortened by 3 bases and J by 8 bases, with 9 bases between the two germline ends. CDR3 nucleotide sequence: TGTGCCAGCAGCTCGAGAGCTCATGAGCAGTTCTTC. Translating gives CASSSRAHEQFF. The full variable domain, completed using reference TRBV5-8 and TRBJ2-1, is EAGVTQSPTHLIKTRGQQATLRCSPISGHTSVYWYQQALGLGLQFLLWYDEGEERNRGNFPPRFSGRQFPNYSSELNVNALELEDSALYLCASSSRAHEQFFGPGTRLTVL.

DNA for the CDR3: TGTGCCTGGAGGGATCTAGCCCGCACAGATACGCAGTATTTT. It yields the protein CAWRDLARTDTQYF. The chain joins TRBV30 to TRBJ2-3; perhaps TRBD2 as D (5 bases). Germline assignment: CDR1 GTSNPN and CDR2 SVGIG (reference sequence). The V and J ends lost 3 bases and 1 base respectively, with 11 bases between them. The CDR3 extends over 14 amino acids.

The V call is TRBV19, the J call TRBJ1-1; a weak D match, TRBD1 (6 bases). Germline-derived CDR1 and CDR2 are LNHDA and SQIVND (reference sequence). The CDR3 runs to 13 residues. V lost 7 bases to trimming and J lost 2 bases, with 11 bases between them. The CDR3 sequence is CASTNRVNTEAFF. In DNA form, the CDR3 reads TGTGCCAGTACTAACAGGGTCAACACTGAAGCTTTCTTT.

The J gene is TRBJ2-5, the V gene TRBV5-1; a weak D match, TRBD2 (5 bases). The CDR3 runs to 15 residues. V lost 2 bases and J lost 5, with 16 bases in between. Per germline, CDR1 SGHRS and CDR2 YFSETQ. CDR3 DNA: TGCGCCAGCAGCTTTGCTAGCCGGGTTGGGGAGACCCAGTACTTC. Translating it yields CASSFASRVGETQYF.

The rearrangement joins TRBV18 to TRBJ1-5, with TRBD1 matching over 7 bases. CDR3 length equals 13 residues. Per germline, CDR1 KGHSH and CDR2 LQKENI. With V trimmed by 4 bases and J by 4 bases, 1 base remained unmatched. In nucleotides, the CDR3 is TGTGCCAGCTCACAACAGGGGAATCAGCCCCAGCATTTT. Protein: CASSQQGNQPQHF.